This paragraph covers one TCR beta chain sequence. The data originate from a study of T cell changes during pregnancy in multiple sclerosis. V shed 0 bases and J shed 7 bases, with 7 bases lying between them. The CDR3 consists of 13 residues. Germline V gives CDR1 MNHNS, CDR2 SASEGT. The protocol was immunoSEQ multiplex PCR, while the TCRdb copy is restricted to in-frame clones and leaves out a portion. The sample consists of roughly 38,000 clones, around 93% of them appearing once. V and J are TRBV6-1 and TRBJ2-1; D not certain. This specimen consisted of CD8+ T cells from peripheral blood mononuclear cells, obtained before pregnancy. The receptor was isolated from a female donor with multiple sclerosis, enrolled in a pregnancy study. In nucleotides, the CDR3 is TGTGCCAGCAGTGAAGCGGCCGGGAATGAGCAGTTCTTC. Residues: CASSEAAGNEQFF.